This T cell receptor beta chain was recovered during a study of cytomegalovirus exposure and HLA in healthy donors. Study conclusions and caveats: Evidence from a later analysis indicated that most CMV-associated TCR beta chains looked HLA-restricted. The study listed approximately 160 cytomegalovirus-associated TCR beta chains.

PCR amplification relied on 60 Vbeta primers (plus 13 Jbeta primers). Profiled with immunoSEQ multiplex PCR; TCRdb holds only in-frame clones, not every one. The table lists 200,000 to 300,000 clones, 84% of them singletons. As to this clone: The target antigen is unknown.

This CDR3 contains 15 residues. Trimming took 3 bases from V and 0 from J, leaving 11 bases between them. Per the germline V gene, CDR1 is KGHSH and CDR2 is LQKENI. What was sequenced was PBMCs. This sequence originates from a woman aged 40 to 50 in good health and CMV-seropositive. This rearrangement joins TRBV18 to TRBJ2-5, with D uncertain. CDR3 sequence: CASSPTDGYQETQYF. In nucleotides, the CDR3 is TGTGCCAGCTCACCCACAGATGGGTACCAAGAGACCCAGTACTTC. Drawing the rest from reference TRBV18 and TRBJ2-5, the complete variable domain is NAGVMQNPRHLVRRRGQEARLRCSPMKGHSHVYWYRQLPEEGLKFMVYLQKENIIDESGMPKERFSAEFPKEGPSILRIQQVVRGDSAAYFCASSPTDGYQETQYFGPGTRLLVL.